The clone carrying this T cell receptor beta chain has at least ten counts. The antigen is undetermined. The source of the sample is a study of T-cell memory formation after mild COVID-19. Overall study findings and caveats: In second-wave clones peaking day 37, SARS-CoV-2 specificity remained unconfirmed.

V gave up 3 bases and J gave up 7 bases; unmatched junction bases: 9. The V gene's germline CDR1 is MDHEN and CDR2 SYDVKM. CDR3 length equals 15 residues. TCRdb reprocessed the 5' RACE reads with MiXCR, giving one entry per CDR3 protein. The sample has 200,000 to 250,000 distinct CDR3 sequences, around 9.5% seen once. This receptor was obtained from a man aged 18 to 30 who had mild COVID-19 (a few samples of this study predate the infection). Cell type and time point are not known. The chain joins TRBV28 to TRBJ2-1; 7 positions agree with TRBD1. The sample consisted of PBMCs or a T cell subset sorted from them (not recorded which). CDR3 protein: CASSFIGNRGNEQFF. The CDR3 DNA is TGTGCCAGCAGTTTTATAGGTAACAGGGGAAATGAGCAGTTCTTC.